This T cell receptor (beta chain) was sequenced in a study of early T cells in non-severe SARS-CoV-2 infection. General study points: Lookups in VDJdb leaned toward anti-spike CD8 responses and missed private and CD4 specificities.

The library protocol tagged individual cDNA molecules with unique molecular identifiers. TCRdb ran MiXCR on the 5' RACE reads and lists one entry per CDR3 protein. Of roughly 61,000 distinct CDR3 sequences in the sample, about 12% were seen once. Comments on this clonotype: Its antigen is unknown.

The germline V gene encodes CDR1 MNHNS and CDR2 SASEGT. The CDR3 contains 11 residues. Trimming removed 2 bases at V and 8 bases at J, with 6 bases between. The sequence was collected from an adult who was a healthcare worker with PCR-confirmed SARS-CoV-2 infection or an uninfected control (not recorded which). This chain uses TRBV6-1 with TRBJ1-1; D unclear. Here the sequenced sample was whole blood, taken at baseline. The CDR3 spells CASSERTEAFF. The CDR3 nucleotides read TGTGCCAGCAGTGAAAGGACGGAAGCTTTCTTT.